This T cell receptor (beta chain) is from a study of blood T cell repertoires in COVID-19. The assay was immunoSEQ multiplex PCR, and TCRdb's table has in-frame clones only and misses some. This sample has around 250,000 clones, with 65% to 85% found just once. This CDR3 is 15 amino acids long. The V gene end was trimmed by 5 bases and the J gene end by 8 bases; junction bases not matched to a gene: 7. Germline V CDR1 and CDR2: LGHDT, YNNKEL (reference sequence). This chain joins TRBV3-1 (or the pseudogene TRBV3-2) and TRBJ2-1; 12 nucleotides agree with TRBD2. The sample taken for sequencing was peripheral blood. The receptor was isolated from a man older than 75 with acute or convalescent COVID-19. CDR3 region: CASSSSGRAGDEQFF. The CDR3 DNA is TGTGCCAGCAGCTCTAGCGGGAGGGCCGGGGATGAGCAGTTCTTC.